These T cell receptor beta chains were read from a single sample in a study of shared clonotypes between healthy human individuals. Clones were read by immunoSEQ multiplex PCR, and TCRdb kept only the in-frame ones, dropping some. The top ten clones hold about an eighth of a sample with about half a million clones, less than 85% of them seen once. Sequenced sample: PBMCs. All receptors derive from a woman in her thirties or forties in good health. Some clones in this sample may be carry-over from other donors' samples. Both conserved end residues are part of each CDR3. A D gene is named only where the DNA matches it firmly. Rows may omit the clone size; those that give it use once, few, many or a size class.

size: .
V: TRBV20-1
D: .
J: TRBJ2-1
DNA: TGCAGTGCCTCAGATGAGCAGTTCTTC
CDR3: CSASDEQFF

size: few
V: TRBV25-1
D: .
J: TRBJ1-2
DNA: TGTGCCAGCAGTGAATATGGGTATGGCTACACCTTC
CDR3: CASSEYGYGYTF

size: .
V: TRBV2
D: .
J: TRBJ2-1
DNA: TGTGCCAGCAGTCGAGAGGGCCCCTACAATGAGCAGTTCTTC
CDR3: CASSREGPYNEQFF

size: .
V: TRBV4-1
D: TRBD1
J: TRBJ1-4
DNA: TGCGCCAGCAGCCAAGTTACAGGGGGCCTTACCGAAAAACTGTTTTTT
CDR3: CASSQVTGGLTEKLFF

size: .
V: TRBV7-8
D: .
J: TRBJ2-3
DNA: TGTGCCAGCAGCCCAGCAGAAACCACAGATACGCAGTATTTT
CDR3: CASSPAETTDTQYF

size: .
V: TRBV10-2
D: TRBD2
J: TRBJ2-7
DNA: TGCGCCAGCAGTGAATCTCGCGGGAGCGGCGAGCAGTACTTC
CDR3: CASSESRGSGEQYF

size: .
V: TRBV7-3
D: .
J: TRBJ2-1
DNA: TGTGCCAGCAGCTTAATGCAGGGGGGCAATGAGCAGTTCTTC
CDR3: CASSLMQGGNEQFF

size: .
V: TRBV30
D: .
J: TRBJ1-5
DNA: TGTGCCTGGAGTGCGGGGGGAGTTAATCAGCCCCAGCATTTT
CDR3: CAWSAGGVNQPQHF

size: .
V: TRBV5-6
D: TRBD2
J: TRBJ2-7
DNA: TGTGCCAGCAGCTTGCAAGCGGGAGCACCCTACGAGCAGTACTTC
CDR3: CASSLQAGAPYEQYF

size: .
V: TRBV5-6
D: .
J: TRBJ1-1
DNA: TGTGCCAGCAGCTTCTTGGGAGTGAACACTGAAGCTTTCTTT
CDR3: CASSFLGVNTEAFF

size: .
V: TRBV10-1
D: .
J: TRBJ1-2
DNA: TGCGCCAGCAGTGAGGGGCTTGAGTATGGCTACACCTTC
CDR3: CASSEGLEYGYTF

size: few
V: TRBV5-1
D: TRBD1
J: TRBJ2-3
DNA: TGCGCCAGCAGCTTGGCCACCTCGACAGGGGTTCCAGATACGCAGTATTTT
CDR3: CASSLATSTGVPDTQYF

size: .
V: TRBV2
D: TRBD2
J: TRBJ2-5
DNA: TGTGCCAGCAGTGGGCTAGCGGGGCAGGAAGAGACCCAGTACTTC
CDR3: CASSGLAGQEETQYF

size: .
V: TRBV25-1
D: .
J: TRBJ2-1
DNA: TGTGCCAGCAGTGAACCTGGGTGGGCTGAGCAGTTCTTC
CDR3: CASSEPGWAEQFF

size: .
V: TRBV9
D: .
J: TRBJ1-4
DNA: TGTGCCAGCAGCGGAGGAGGCAGACGGAATGAAAAACTGTTTTTT
CDR3: CASSGGGRRNEKLFF

size: .
V: TRBV19
D: TRBD1
J: TRBJ1-5
DNA: TGTGCCAGCCTACAGGGGGCTGTCAGCATAGCAAGCCAGCCCCAGCATTTT
CDR3: CASLQGAVSIASQPQHF

size: .
V: TRBV19
D: .
J: TRBJ2-3
DNA: TGTGCCAGTAGTAAAACCACAGGGAATCCCACAGATACGCAGTATTTT
CDR3: CASSKTTGNPTDTQYF

size: .
V: TRBV6-5
D: .
J: TRBJ2-2
DNA: TGTGCCAGCGTGGGTCCCGGGGGCACCGGGGAGCTGTTTTTT
CDR3: CASVGPGGTGELFF

size: .
V: TRBV7-9
D: .
J: TRBJ2-7
DNA: TGTGCCAGCAGCTTAGGGGGGAACTCCTACGAGCAGTACTTC
CDR3: CASSLGGNSYEQYF

size: once
V: TRBV5-1
D: .
J: TRBJ2-3
DNA: TGCGCCAGTAGGAGTCGGGGGCTAGCAATTTCAGATACGCAGTATTTT
CDR3: CASRSRGLAISDTQYF

size: .
V: TRBV7-6
D: .
J: TRBJ2-2
DNA: TGTGCCAGCAGCTTAGTAGCGGCACGTAACGGGGAGCTGTTTTTT
CDR3: CASSLVAARNGELFF

size: once
V: TRBV27
D: .
J: TRBJ1-1
DNA: TGTGCCGGCAGTGATATGAACACTGAAGCTTTCTTT
CDR3: CAGSDMNTEAFF

size: once
V: TRBV28
D: TRBD1
J: TRBJ1-2
DNA: TGTGCCAGCAGTTTACTCACAGGGGGCATTGGCTACACCTTC
CDR3: CASSLLTGGIGYTF

size: .
V: TRBV7-9
D: .
J: TRBJ1-3
DNA: TGTGCCAGCAGCCCCCGGGGGGGAAACTCTGGAAACACCATATATTTT
CDR3: CASSPRGGNSGNTIYF

size: .
V: TRBV15
D: .
J: TRBJ1-4
DNA: TGTGCCACCAGCTTCGGATCGGGTAAACTGTTTTTT
CDR3: CATSFGSGKLFF

size: .
V: TRBV5-4
D: .
J: TRBJ1-2
DNA: TGTGCCAGCAGCTGGGAGGGACGAAACTATGGCTACACCTTC
CDR3: CASSWEGRNYGYTF

size: .
V: TRBV27
D: .
J: TRBJ2-7
DNA: TGTGCCAGCCACAAAAGGGACACCGACTACGAGCAGTACTTC
CDR3: CASHKRDTDYEQYF

size: .
V: TRBV6-5
D: TRBD2
J: TRBJ2-7
DNA: TGTGCCAGCAGTTACTGGCGGGAGGGCTACGAGCAGTACTTC
CDR3: CASSYWREGYEQYF

size: .
V: TRBV6-5
D: TRBD1
J: TRBJ1-1
DNA: TGTGCCAGCAGGCTCGGGACAGGGGGCCAAGGTGAAGCTTTCTTT
CDR3: CASRLGTGGQGEAFF

size: few
V: TRBV25-1
D: TRBD1
J: TRBJ2-1
DNA: TGTGCCAGTAAGCCCCGGGACAGGGGGGATGAGCAGTTCTTC
CDR3: CASKPRDRGDEQFF

size: many
V: TRBV19
D: .
J: TRBJ1-4
DNA: TGTGCCAGTGCCGCTCGGGGAGGGTTCGGAAAACTGTTTTTT
CDR3: CASAARGGFGKLFF

size: .
V: TRBV15
D: .
J: TRBJ1-1
DNA: TGTGCCACAGCTCGAGGTCTCCTTAGCACTGAAGCTTTCTTT
CDR3: CATARGLLSTEAFF

size: many
V: TRBV6-1
D: .
J: TRBJ1-2
DNA: TGTGCCAGCAGTGAGGGTATCGATGGCTACACCTTC
CDR3: CASSEGIDGYTF

size: .
V: TRBV18
D: TRBD1
J: TRBJ1-3
DNA: TGTGCCAGCTCACCGACCACGGGACAGGGGGTTGGAAACACCATATATTTT
CDR3: CASSPTTGQGVGNTIYF

size: .
V: TRBV9
D: .
J: TRBJ1-2
DNA: TGTGCCAGCAGCGTAGATAGCAGGGCCTCGGGCTACACCTTC
CDR3: CASSVDSRASGYTF

size: .
V: TRBV10-1
D: .
J: TRBJ2-2
DNA: TGCGCCAGCAGTGAAATGAACACCGGGGAGCTGTTTTTT
CDR3: CASSEMNTGELFF

size: once
V: TRBV5-4
D: .
J: TRBJ2-2
DNA: TGTGCCAGCAGCCCCCCCGCGAACACCGGGGAGCTGTTTTTT
CDR3: CASSPPANTGELFF

size: .
V: TRBV28
D: TRBD1
J: TRBJ1-2
DNA: TGTGCCAGCAGCCGGGCAGGGCAGGGGGAGTCGGTGGATCATGGCTACACCTTC
CDR3: CASSRAGQGESVDHGYTF

size: .
V: TRBV5-4
D: TRBD2
J: TRBJ2-1
DNA: TGTGCCAGCAGCTTAGCGGGGCCGTATGTTGAGCAGTTCTTC
CDR3: CASSLAGPYVEQFF

size: many
V: TRBV6-8
D: TRBD2
J: TRBJ2-1
DNA: TGTGCCAGCAGTTACAGGCGGGAGGTTCCCAATGAGCAGTTCTTC
CDR3: CASSYRREVPNEQFF

size: .
V: TRBV18
D: .
J: TRBJ2-7
DNA: TGTGCCAGCTCACCCAAGGTCAGGACCCTCGGGGAGCAGTACTTC
CDR3: CASSPKVRTLGEQYF

size: .
V: TRBV6-1
D: .
J: TRBJ1-5
DNA: TGTGCCAGCACCCCGGCCGTACTAAGGCAGCCCCAGCATTTT
CDR3: CASTPAVLRQPQHF

size: .
V: TRBV14
D: TRBD2
J: TRBJ2-3
DNA: TGTGCCAGCAGCCCAACTAGCGGGAGTGGCACAGATACGCAGTATTTT
CDR3: CASSPTSGSGTDTQYF

size: .
V: TRBV29-1
D: .
J: TRBJ2-3
DNA: TGCAGCGTCAGCGGGAGCACAGATACGCAGTATTTT
CDR3: CSVSGSTDTQYF

size: .
V: TRBV11-3
D: .
J: TRBJ1-1
DNA: TGTGCCAGCAGCTTAGAACTGAACACTGAAGCTTTCTTT
CDR3: CASSLELNTEAFF